The 29 T cell receptor beta chains below come from one sample, sequenced in a study of blood T cell repertoires in COVID-19. The protocol was immunoSEQ multiplex PCR, while the TCRdb copy is restricted to in-frame clones and leaves out a portion. The sample carries approximately 170,000 clones, around four fifths recorded once. The sequenced sample was PBMCs or T cells enriched from blood (not recorded which). These receptors came from a woman in her forties or fifties in a cohort exposed to, infected with or recovered from COVID-19 (not recorded which).

The chain couples TRBV5-1 to TRBJ2-5; the D gene is possibly TRBD2 (5 bases). The CDR3 is 13 amino acids. Trimming took off 4 bases at V and 5 bases at J, with 12 bases between the two ends. Looked up from germline, CDR1 is SGHRS and CDR2 is YFSETQ. The CDR3 nucleotides read TGCGCCAGCAGCCCGACATTAGCGGAGACCCAGTACTTC. This encodes CASSPTLAETQYF.

The DNA for the CDR3 is TGCAGCGTCCTTGCTAGCGGGAGTAATTCTGAGCAGTTCTTC. It translates to CSVLASGSNSEQFF. The rearrangement joins TRBV29-1 to TRBJ2-1; the match to TRBD2 covers 10 bases. The J segment lost 9 bases and the V segment lost 6 bases, leaving 11 bases of the junction unmatched. The CDR3 is 14 residues long. Germline V CDR1 and CDR2: SQVTM, ANQGSEA.

This chain connects TRBV28 to TRBJ2-7; 11 bases match TRBD2. This CDR3 region has 14 residues. Losses at the gene ends were 6 bases for V and 3 bases for J; bases not matched to a gene: 4. Germline CDR1 and CDR2: MDHEN and SYDVKM. Written as DNA, the CDR3 is TGTGCCAGCAGGGGACTAGCGGAGGGCTACGAGCAGTACTTC. This encodes CASRGLAEGYEQYF.

The rearrangement joins TRBV28 to TRBJ1-1, with a possible D match to TRBD1 (6 bases). V lost 3 bases, J lost 2 bases, and 19 bases lay in between. Per germline, CDR1 MDHEN and CDR2 SYDVKM. The CDR3 runs 17 residues. The CDR3 coding sequence is TGTGCCAGCAGTTTCACGCCCCCCGGACAGTTAAACACTGAAGCTTTCTTT. As protein: CASSFTPPGQLNTEAFF. Full variable domain (missing parts from reference TRBV28 and TRBJ1-1): DVKVTQSSRYLVKRTGEKVFLECVQDMDHENMFWYRQDPGLGLRLIYFSYDVKMKEKGDIPEGYSVSREKKERFSLILESASTNQTSMYLCASSFTPPGQLNTEAFFGQGTRLTVV.

The genes are TRBV4-1 and TRBJ2-1; TRBD1 aligns across 7 bases. The CDR3 has 17 residues. V lost 3 bases to trimming and J lost 7 bases; unmatched junction nucleotides: 15. The germline V gene encodes CDR1 MGHRA and CDR2 YSYEKL. The CDR3 region is CASSQVTGTAGGNEQFF. As DNA, the CDR3 is TGCGCCAGCAGCCAGGTCACCGGGACGGCAGGGGGAAATGAGCAGTTCTTC.

For the CDR3, the DNA is TGCACCAGCAGCCGGTCTTCGGCCGGGGAGCTGTTTTTT. It codes for CTSSRSSAGELFF. The chain links TRBV1 to TRBJ2-2; the table's D call TRBD2 went unverified against the DNA. TRBV1 is marked as a pseudogene. This CDR3 region has 13 residues.

This clone was seen just once. The CDR3 reads CASSVVREGLPTDTQYF. CDR3 DNA sequence: TGTGCCAGCAGCGTAGTGCGGGAGGGCCTTCCGACAGATACGCAGTATTTT. V usage is TRBV9 and J usage is TRBJ2-3; 9 nucleotides align to TRBD2. The V segment lost 0 bases and the J segment 3 bases; nucleotides outside the gene matches: 8. The CDR3 runs 17 residues. Germline lookup yields CDR1 SGDLS and CDR2 YYNGEE.

A single count supports this clone. The chain uses TRBV24-1 and TRBJ1-3; D is perhaps TRBD1 (5 bases). Trimming took off 2 bases at V and 3 bases at J, with 16 bases between the two ends. The CDR3 contains 17 residues. Germline V gives CDR1 KGHDR, CDR2 SFDVKD. CDR3 sequence reads: CATSDSPSLGGGNTIYF. CDR3 DNA: TGTGCCACCAGTGATTCCCCTTCGCTGGGGGGTGGAAACACCATATATTTT.

This clone was observed a handful of times. The chain is built from TRBV7-3 and TRBJ2-5; 11 nucleotides line up with TRBD2. Trimming took 5 bases from V and 4 from J; bases not matched to a gene: 9. The CDR3 runs to 16 residues. CDR1 and CDR2 (germline): SGHTA, FQGTGA. CDR3 residues: CASSLSGGAPVETQYF. The CDR3 DNA follows: TGTGCCAGCAGCCTTAGCGGGGGGGCCCCCGTAGAGACCCAGTACTTC.

Points on this clone: A single base is all that separates this from a far larger clone, so a read error is likely. The chain is built from TRBV3-1 (or the pseudogene TRBV3-2) and TRBJ2-6; unclear D gene. Germline V gene sequence: CDR1 LGHDT, CDR2 YNNKEL (reference sequence). The CDR3 covers 15 residues. The germline V and J ends were trimmed by 0 bases and 0 bases, with 3 bases remaining between them. CDR3 nucleotide sequence: TGTGCCAGCAGCCAAGACAGCTCTGGGGCCAACGTCCTGACTTTC. This sequence encodes CASSQDSSGANVLTF.

The rearrangement links TRBV5-6 to TRBJ1-1; 7 bases match TRBD1. The J segment lost 5 bases and the V segment lost 6 bases, leaving 10 bases of the junction unmatched. CDR3 length: 14 amino acids. Germline CDR1 SGHDT, CDR2 YYEEEE. CDR3 region: CASTGDSGGTEAFF. CDR3 nucleotide sequence: TGTGCCAGCACCGGGGACAGCGGGGGGACTGAAGCTTTCTTT.

This clone was detected only once. The chain uses TRBV27 and TRBJ1-6; 8 nucleotides line up with TRBD1. The CDR3 loop spans 17 amino acids. V was pared by 7 bases and J by 8 bases, with 16 bases of the junction left unmatched. Germline V gene lookup returns CDR1 MNHEY and CDR2 SMNVEV (reference sequence). CDR3 amino acids: CASKLGLLQGVDSPLHF. CDR3 DNA: TGTGCCAGCAAACTGGGCCTCTTACAGGGGGTCGATTCACCCCTCCACTTT.

This chain uses TRBV2 with TRBJ1-1; D perhaps matches TRBD1 (5 bases). CDR1 is SNHLY and CDR2 is FYNNEI in the germline V gene. The CDR3 totals 13 residues. Trimming took 6 bases from V and 1 from J, leaving 9 bases between them. CDR3 nucleotide sequence: TGTGCCAGCAGCATTCAGGGGAACACTGAAGCTTTCTTT. Encoded protein: CASSIQGNTEAFF.

This chain uses TRBV4-2 with TRBJ1-6, with D perhaps TRBD1 (5 bases). V was trimmed by 4 bases and J by 5 bases, leaving 15 bases between them. Germline V gives CDR1 LGHNA, CDR2 YNFKEQ. The CDR3 is 16 amino acids. CDR3 in DNA: TGTGCCAGCAGCCGGGAGGGAGGGGAACATAATTCACCCCTCCACTTT. This sequence encodes CASSREGGEHNSPLHF.

This chain links TRBV30 with TRBJ1-6; TRBD1 matches 7 bases. V shed 3 bases and J 7 bases; nucleotides not matched to a gene: 6. The CDR3 has 14 residues. Germline CDR1 and CDR2: GTSNPN and SVGIG (reference sequence). The CDR3 bases are TGTGCCTGGAGGACAGGGAAGGGCAATTCACCCCTCCACTTT. It translates to CAWRTGKGNSPLHF.

To note about this clone: Because the CDR3's place on the DNA is in doubt, the DNA is left out and the CDR3 is given as listed by TCRdb. The V call is TRBV28, the J call TRBJ1-5. CDR1 is MDHEN and CDR2 is SYDVKM in the germline V gene. The CDR3 is 16 residues long, ends included. The CDR3 loop reads CASSSATFGSNQPQHF.

The chain uses TRBV4-2 and TRBJ2-7; D is perhaps TRBD2 (7 bases). The CDR3 totals 15 residues. V lost 2 bases and J lost 0, with 11 bases in between. In germline, CDR1 is LGHNA, CDR2 YNFKEQ. CDR3: CASSQRGASSYEQYF. DNA of the CDR3: TGTGCCAGCAGCCAACGGGGGGCGAGCTCCTACGAGCAGTACTTC.

The V call is TRBV27, the J call TRBJ2-7, with a weak D call TRBD1 (6 bases). V dropped 6 bases and J dropped 2 bases, with 11 bases sitting between them. Germline V gene data show CDR1 as MNHEY and CDR2 as SMNVEV (reference sequence). The CDR3 is made up of 13 amino acids. The CDR3 sequence is CASRLGQTYEQYF. In DNA form, the CDR3 reads TGTGCCAGCAGGCTCGGACAGACCTACGAGCAGTACTTC.

This chain connects TRBV11-2 to TRBJ1-2; no clear D. This CDR3 contains 13 residues. CDR1 and CDR2 (germline): SGHAT, FQNNGV. Trimming pared 3 bases from V and 8 bases from J, leaving 13 bases between. The CDR3 DNA reads as TGTGCCAGCAGCTTTACATCCACGGGGGGCTACACCTTC. It codes for CASSFTSTGGYTF. Together with reference TRBV11-2 and TRBJ1-2, the CDR3 gives the full variable domain: EAGVAQSPRYKIIEKRQSVAFWCNPISGHATLYWYQQILGQGPKLLIQFQNNGVVDDSQLPKDRFSAERLKGVDSTLKIQPAKLEDSAVYLCASSFTSTGGYTFGSGTRLTVV.

This chain uses TRBV5-8 with TRBJ1-2, with TRBD1 matching over 7 bases. There are 15 residues in the CDR3. With V trimmed by 3 bases and J by 5 bases, 10 bases remained unmatched. Germline V lookup: CDR1 SGHTS, CDR2 YDEGEE. CDR3 in amino acids: CASSSSGQKPYGYTF. CDR3 nucleotide sequence: TGTGCCAGCAGCTCGTCGGGACAGAAACCTTATGGCTACACCTTC.

The chain is built from TRBV2 and TRBJ2-5, with 9 bases that match TRBD1. There are 14 residues in the CDR3. V was pared by 4 bases and J by 4 bases, with 4 bases of the junction left unmatched. Germline V gives CDR1 SNHLY, CDR2 FYNNEI. CDR3 amino acids: CASSVRQGGETQYF. As DNA, the CDR3 is TGTGCCAGCAGTGTTAGACAGGGGGGAGAGACCCAGTACTTC.

The chain links TRBV7-2 to TRBJ1-6; D is ambiguous. This CDR3 spans 12 amino acids. CDR1 is SGHTA, CDR2 FQGNSA, per germline. The V gene lost 4 bases and the J gene lost 7 bases, with 5 bases spanning the gap. The CDR3 loop reads CASSSLNSPLHF. In DNA form, the CDR3 reads TGTGCCAGCAGCTCTCTCAATTCACCCCTCCACTTT.

The V gene is TRBV11-2, the J gene TRBJ2-2, with 7 bases aligning to TRBD1. The germline gives CDR1 SGHAT, CDR2 FQNNGV. This CDR3 contains 15 residues. With V trimmed by 4 bases and J by 0 bases, 2 bases remained unmatched. The CDR3 DNA follows: TGTGCCAGCAGCTCCGGGACAGCGAACACCGGGGAGCTGTTTTTT. It encodes CASSSGTANTGELFF.

As concerns this clone: A junction boundary mismatches the germline segment, possibly from a read error. This chain joins TRBV7-7 and TRBJ1-1; D unclear. This CDR3 has 13 amino acids. Looked up from germline, CDR1 is SSHAT and CDR2 is FNYEAQ (reference sequence). DNA of the CDR3: TGTGCTAGCAGCTTAGTTGAGGGCGCTGAAGCTTTCTTT. Translated, it gives CASSLVEGAEAFF.

The chain is built from TRBV7-6 and TRBJ1-3; maybe TRBD1 (6 bases). This CDR3 is built from 14 residues. Between the trimmed V and J ends, which lost 4 bases and 4 bases, there was a span of 11 bases. CDR1 is SGHVS, CDR2 FNYEAQ, per germline. The CDR3 spells CASSSTGKGNTIYF. Written as DNA, the CDR3 is TGTGCCAGCAGCTCCACAGGGAAAGGAAACACCATATATTTT.

The rearrangement links TRBV11-2 to TRBJ1-1; 7 positions agree with TRBD1. V was clipped by 5 bases and J by 10 bases; unmatched bases: 7. Germline CDR1 SGHAT, CDR2 FQNNGV. The CDR3 is 12 amino acids. In DNA form, the CDR3 reads TGTGCCAGCAGCCCACGACAGGGTTTAGCTTTCTTT. Its protein is CASSPRQGLAFF.

V and J are TRBV11-3 and TRBJ2-2; D perhaps matches TRBD1 (6 bases). V gave up 4 bases and J gave up 1 base, with 7 bases separating them. This CDR3 comprises 14 residues. Germline CDR1 reads SGHNT; CDR2 reads YENEEA. CDR3 in amino acids: CASSSGQNTGELFF. DNA for the CDR3: TGTGCCAGCAGCTCGGGACAGAACACCGGGGAGCTGTTTTTT.

The V gene is TRBV29-1, the J gene TRBJ2-2; 9 nucleotides align to TRBD1. Germline V gene sequence: CDR1 SQVTM, CDR2 ANQGSEA. The junction had 5 bases not matched to a gene; V was cut back by 7 bases and J by 5 bases. The CDR3 covers 13 residues. The chain's CDR3 is CSAGQGRTGELFF. CDR3 nucleotides: TGCAGCGCGGGACAGGGAAGGACCGGGGAGCTGTTTTTT.

The chain recombines TRBV27 with TRBJ1-3, with TRBD1 matching over 7 bases. This CDR3 has 14 amino acids. Germline V CDR1 and CDR2: MNHEY, SMNVEV (reference sequence). V was pared by 5 bases and J by 4 bases, with 5 bases of the junction left unmatched. CDR3 bases: TGTGCCAGCAGTAACTCGGGACAGGGAAACACCATATATTTT. Its translation: CASSNSGQGNTIYF.